This record looks at one T cell receptor (beta chain) sequence and its context. In the original workflow: Reference gene primers were amplified, and this amplification served to estimate nucleated cell counts. The assay was immunoSEQ multiplex PCR, and TCRdb's table has in-frame clones only and misses some. D and trimming come from the DNA, and the V and J calls and clone size come from that table. Among 53,000 or so clones listed, around 84% were seen once. The data were obtained in a study of blood T cell repertoires in COVID-19. Whole-study context: Samples of COVID-19 (acute and convalescent) were obtained from the United States, Italy and Spain. The analysed material was cDNA or gDNA that came from T cells, B-cell-depleted T cells, or PBMCs.

Sequences were obtained from peripheral blood. The receptor comes from a man in his 70s with active COVID-19.

CDR3 sequence (DNA): TGCGCCAGCAGCCAAGGGACTACCTCCTCTGGCTACACCTTC. Amino acids: CASSQGTTSSGYTF. The chain is built from TRBV4-3 and TRBJ1-2; no definite D call. Germline V lookup: CDR1 LGHNA, CDR2 YSLEER. The V end lost 1 base, the J end lost 7 bases, and 13 bases lay between the germline ends. The CDR3 runs 14 residues.